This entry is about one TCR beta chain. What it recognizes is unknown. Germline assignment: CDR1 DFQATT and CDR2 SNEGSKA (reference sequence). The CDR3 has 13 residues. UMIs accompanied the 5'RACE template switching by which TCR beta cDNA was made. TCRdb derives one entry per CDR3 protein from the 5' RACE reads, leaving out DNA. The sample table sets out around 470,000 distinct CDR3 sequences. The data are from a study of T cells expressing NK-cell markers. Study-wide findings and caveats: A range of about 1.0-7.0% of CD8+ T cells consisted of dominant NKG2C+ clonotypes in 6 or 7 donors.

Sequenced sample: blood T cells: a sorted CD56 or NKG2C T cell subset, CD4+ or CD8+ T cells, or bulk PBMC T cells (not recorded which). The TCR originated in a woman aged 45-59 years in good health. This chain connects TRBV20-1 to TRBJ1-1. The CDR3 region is CSVLLGGNSEAFF.